This T cell receptor beta chain was profiled in a study of regulatory T cells in long-lasting Graves disease. Findings and limits, study-wide: Less diverse TCR repertoires were seen in persistent Graves' patients than in newly diagnosed ones. Relative to new patients (around 1,000), persistent patients exhibited greater sharing of public clonotypes (around 3,000).

Described time point: newly diagnosed GD, antithyroid drugs for less than 3 months. TCR sequences were obtained from RNA taken from PBMCs. With respect to this clonotype: Its antigen remains unknown.

Building of the TCR beta libraries involved iRepertoire HTBI primers and Arm-PCR of CDR3 regions. TCRdb re-called the multiplex PCR reads with MiXCR, one entry per CDR3 protein. The top ten hold around 11% of the sample, which has over 500,000 distinct CDR3 sequences, about 16% seen once. V dropped 6 bases and J dropped 0 bases, with 12 bases sitting between them. This CDR3 is built from 15 residues. Germline CDR1 and CDR2: ENHRY and SYGVKD. These same data were also listed under a study on T cells in Graves' hyperthyroidism and ophthalmopathy. That source notes: Criteria for exclusion of patients were uncontrolled infection, other autoimmune disease, pregnancy or lactation. Blood samples included most of the expanded thyroid clonotypes exceeding 0.001.

The sequence was collected from a man aged 18 to 29 with Graves disease. This specimen was peripheral blood mononuclear cells (PBMCs), taken at new diagnosis, from a patient treated with antithyroid drugs. The chain carries TRBV10-3 and TRBJ2-1, with a tentative D call TRBD1 (6 bases). Written as DNA, the CDR3 is TGTGCCATCAGGAGGGCAGGGGACTCCTACAATGAGCAGTTCTTC. Its translation is CAIRRAGDSYNEQFF.